The 7 T cell receptor beta chains below come from one sample, sequenced in a study of monozygotic twins with inflammatory bowel disease. TCRdb reprocessed the 5' RACE reads and keeps a single row for each CDR3 protein, giving no DNA. Its listing shows about 440,000 distinct CDR3 sequences. Sequencing was done on a sample of blood. The receptors here all came from a human donor with ulcerative colitis or Crohn's disease, or a healthy co-twin of an affected twin (not recorded which).

Here the CDR3 reads CASSLRGYGETQYF. The chain has TRBV6-1 and TRBJ2-5; there is no DNA to check the TCRdb D call of TRBD1. CDR1 is MNHNS, CDR2 SASEGT, per germline. The CDR3 consists of 14 residues.

The V gene is TRBV5-4, the J gene TRBJ2-1; without DNA, the TCRdb call of TRBD2 cannot be checked. Germline V gene sequence: CDR1 SGHNT, CDR2 YYREEE (reference sequence). This CDR3 region has 16 residues. Here the CDR3 reads CASSWGLAGAVDEQFF.

The J gene is TRBJ2-1, the V gene TRBV14; with no DNA, the TCRdb D assignment of TRBD1 cannot be verified. CDR3 size: 18 residues. Germline CDR1 SGHDN, CDR2 FVKESK. CDR3 sequence: CASSQDPPSVYSYNEQFF.

V and J are TRBV5-1 and TRBJ2-7; TCRdb's D call of TRBD1 is untestable without DNA. CDR1 is SGHRS and CDR2 is YFSETQ in the germline V gene. The CDR3 is 14 amino acids. CDR3 sequence: CASSLDRGRYEQYF.

V gene TRBV6-1 combines with J gene TRBJ2-7; TCRdb designates TRBD2, a call that cannot be tested without DNA. Germline assignment: CDR1 MNHNS and CDR2 SASEGT. The CDR3 contains 15 residues. The chain's CDR3 is CASRLAGGSTYEQYF.

This chain connects TRBV20-1 to TRBJ1-5. The CDR3 runs 12 residues. Germline-derived CDR1 and CDR2 are DFQATT and SNEGSKA (reference sequence). This chain's CDR3 is CSASGTNQPQHF.

This sequence joins TRBV20-1 and TRBJ2-7; TCRdb outputs TRBD2, but without DNA this stays unchecked. This CDR3 is 13 amino acids long. The germline gives CDR1 DFQATT, CDR2 SNEGSKA (reference sequence). CDR3 loop: CSAPRTSTYEQYF.